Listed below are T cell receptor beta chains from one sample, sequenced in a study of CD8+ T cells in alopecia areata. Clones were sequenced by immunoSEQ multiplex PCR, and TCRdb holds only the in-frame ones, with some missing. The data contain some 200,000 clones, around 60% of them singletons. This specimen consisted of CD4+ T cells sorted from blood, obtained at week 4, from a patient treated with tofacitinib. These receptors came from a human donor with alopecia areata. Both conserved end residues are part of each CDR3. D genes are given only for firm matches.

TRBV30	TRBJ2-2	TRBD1	CAWSVLGQGAGGELFF	TGTGCCTGGAGTGTACTTGGACAGGGGGCCGGCGGGGAGCTGTTTTTT
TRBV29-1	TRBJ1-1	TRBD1	CSVVARQGNTEAFF	TGCAGCGTCGTGGCCCGACAGGGCAACACTGAAGCTTTCTTT
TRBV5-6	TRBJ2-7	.	CASSLQYEQYF	TGTGCCAGCAGCCTACAGTACGAGCAGTACTTC
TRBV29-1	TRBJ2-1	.	CSVAGQNNEQFF	TGCAGCGTAGCGGGACAGAACAATGAGCAGTTCTTC
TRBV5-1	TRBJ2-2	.	CASSLAGDTGELFF	TGCGCCAGCAGCTTGGCGGGGGATACCGGGGAGCTGTTTTTT
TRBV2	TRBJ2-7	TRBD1	CASSVRTGGLYEQYF	TGTGCCAGCAGTGTCAGGACAGGCGGACTCTACGAGCAGTACTTC
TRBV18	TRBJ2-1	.	CASCPGNYNEQFF	TGTGCCAGCTGCCCAGGGAATTACAATGAGCAGTTCTTC
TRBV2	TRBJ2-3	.	CASSVFAEDTQYF	TGTGCCAGCAGTGTGTTCGCGGAGGATACGCAGTATTTT
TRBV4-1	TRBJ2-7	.	CASSQEVDGASSYEQYF	TGCGCCAGCAGCCAAGAGGTCGATGGGGCCAGCTCCTACGAGCAGTACTTC
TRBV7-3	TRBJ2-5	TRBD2	CASSSRLAGGSETQYF	TGTGCCAGCAGCTCAAGACTAGCGGGGGGCTCAGAGACCCAGTACTTC
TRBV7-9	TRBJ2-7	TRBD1	CASSPRTGGRYEQYF	TGTGCCAGCAGCCCCCGGACAGGGGGCCGGTACGAGCAGTACTTC
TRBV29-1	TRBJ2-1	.	CSVLDRRGHNEQFF	TGCAGCGTGCTCGACAGGAGAGGTCACAATGAGCAGTTCTTC
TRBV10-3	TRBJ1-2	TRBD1	CAISEYRDSGYTF	TGTGCCATCAGTGAGTACAGGGACAGTGGCTACACCTTC
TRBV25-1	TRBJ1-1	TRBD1	CASRARTGWAEAFF	TGTGCCAGCAGGGCCCGGACAGGGTGGGCTGAAGCTTTCTTT
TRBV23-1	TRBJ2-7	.	CARPGRSYEQYF	TGCGCCAGACCGGGACGGAGCTACGAGCAGTACTTC